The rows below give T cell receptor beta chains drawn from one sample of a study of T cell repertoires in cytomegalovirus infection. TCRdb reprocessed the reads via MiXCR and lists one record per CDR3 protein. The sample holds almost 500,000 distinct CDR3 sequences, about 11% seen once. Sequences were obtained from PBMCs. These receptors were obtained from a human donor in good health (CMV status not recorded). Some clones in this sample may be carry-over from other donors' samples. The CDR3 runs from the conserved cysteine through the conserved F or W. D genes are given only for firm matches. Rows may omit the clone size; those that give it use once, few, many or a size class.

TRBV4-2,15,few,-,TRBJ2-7,TGTGCCAGCAGCCGCCAGGAGGGCCAGTCCTACGAGCAGTACTTC,CASSRQEGQSYEQYF
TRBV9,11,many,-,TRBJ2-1,TGTGCCAGCAGCGCTACAGATGAGCAGTTCTTC,CASSATDEQFF
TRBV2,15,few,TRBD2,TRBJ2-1,TGTGCCAGCAGTGAAGTTGGGCTAGCGGTAAATGAGCAGTTCTTC,CASSEVGLAVNEQFF
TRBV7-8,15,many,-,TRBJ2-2,TGTGCCAGCAGCTTAGCCCGGGTCCGCACCGGGGAGCTGTTTTTT,CASSLARVRTGELFF
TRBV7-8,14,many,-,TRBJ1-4,TGTGCCAGCAAGCTAGGGATAACTAATGAAAAACTGTTTTTT,CASKLGITNEKLFF
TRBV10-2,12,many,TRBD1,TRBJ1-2,TGCGCCATCAGGACAGGGGACTATGGCTACACCTTC,CAIRTGDYGYTF
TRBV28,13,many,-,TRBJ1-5,TGTGCCAGCAGTATGGACAGCAATCAGCCCCAGCATTTT,CASSMDSNQPQHF
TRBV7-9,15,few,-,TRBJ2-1,TGTGCCAGCAGCTTAGAGGGGGGGCCGAGGAATGAGCAGTTCTTC,CASSLEGGPRNEQFF
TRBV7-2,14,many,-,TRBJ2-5,TGTGCCAGCAGCTTAGTGGTAGCAGGGGAGACCCAGTACTTC,CASSLVVAGETQYF
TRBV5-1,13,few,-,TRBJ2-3,TGCGCCAGCAGCGTAGGGGCGGAGGATACGCAGTATTTT,CASSVGAEDTQYF
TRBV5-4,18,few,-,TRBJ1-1,TGTGCCAGCAGCCCAGGGTTACTCCCCACCCTCCAAAACACTGAAGCTTTCTTT,CASSPGLLPTLQNTEAFF
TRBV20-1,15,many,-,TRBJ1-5,TGCAGTGCTAGAGTGGGCGTCAAATCTGATCAGCCCCAGCATTTT,CSARVGVKSDQPQHF
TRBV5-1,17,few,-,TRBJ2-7,TGCGCCAGCAGCTTGGCTCTGACTCCGACCATCTCCTACGAGCAGTACTTC,CASSLALTPTISYEQYF
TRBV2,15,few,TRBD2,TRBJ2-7,TGTGCCAGCAGTAAACTAGCGGGAGTATCCTACGAGCAGTACTTC,CASSKLAGVSYEQYF
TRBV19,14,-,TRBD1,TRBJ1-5,TGTGCCAGTAACCTCAGGGGGGGCGGGCAGCCCCAGCATTTT,CASNLRGGGQPQHF
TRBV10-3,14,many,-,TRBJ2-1,TGTGCCATCAGTGATCCGACGCGGGACAATGAGCAGTTCTTC,CAISDPTRDNEQFF
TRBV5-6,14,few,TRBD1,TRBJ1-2,TGTGCCAGCAGCTGGGACAGGGGGGTATATGGCTACACCTTC,CASSWDRGVYGYTF
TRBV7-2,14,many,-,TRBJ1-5,TGTGCCAGCAGCTTAGCACGGGTAGGACAGCCCCAGCATTTT,CASSLARVGQPQHF
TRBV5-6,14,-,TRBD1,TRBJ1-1,TGTGCCAGCAGCCGCCGACAGGGGCGCGCTGAAGCTTTCTTT,CASSRRQGRAEAFF
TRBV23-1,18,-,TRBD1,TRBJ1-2,TGCGCCAGCAGTCAATGTTGTCAGGGGGCGTTATTTAACTATGGCTACACCTTC,CASSQCCQGALFNYGYTF
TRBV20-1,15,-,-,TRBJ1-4,TGCAGTGCTAGAGATGGGGCAGGGAGAGGTGAAAAACTGTTTTTT,CSARDGAGRGEKLFF
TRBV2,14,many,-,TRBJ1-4,TGTGCCAGCAGTGAATTCAGGGCCGATGAAAAACTGTTTTTT,CASSEFRADEKLFF
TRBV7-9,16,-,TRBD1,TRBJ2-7,TGTGCCAGCAGCTTCCGACCCGGGACAGGGTACAACGAGCAGTACTTC,CASSFRPGTGYNEQYF
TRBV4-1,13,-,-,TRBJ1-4,TGCGCCAGCAGCCAAGGATGGTTGGAAAAACTGTTTTTT,CASSQGWLEKLFF
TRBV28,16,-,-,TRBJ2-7,TGTGCCAGCAGTTTGTGGGGTATGACCGTCGTGACCGAGCAGTACTTC,CASSLWGMTVVTEQYF
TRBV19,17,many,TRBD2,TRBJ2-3,TGTGCCAGTAAACAGCGGGAGGGCCTTAAACGGACAGATACGCAGTATTTT,CASKQREGLKRTDTQYF
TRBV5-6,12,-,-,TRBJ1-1,TGTGCCAGCAGCTTGTTCCGGGCTGAAGCTTTCTTT,CASSLFRAEAFF
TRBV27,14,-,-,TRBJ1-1,TGTGCCAGCAGTTTTTTCGGGGGAGACACTGAAGCTTTCTTT,CASSFFGGDTEAFF
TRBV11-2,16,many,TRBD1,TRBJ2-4,TGTGCCAGCAGCTCGTCGACAGGGGGCACCAAAAACATTCAGTACTTC,CASSSSTGGTKNIQYF
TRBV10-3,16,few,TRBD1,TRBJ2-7,TGTGCCATCCGTGCCATGAGTGGACAGGGACCCTACGAGCAGTACTTC,CAIRAMSGQGPYEQYF
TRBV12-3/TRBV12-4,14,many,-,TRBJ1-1,TGTGCCAGCATCCCCGGACGGAGAAACACTGAAGCTTTCTTT,CASIPGRRNTEAFF
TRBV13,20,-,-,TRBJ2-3,TGTGCCAGCAGCCCATTTTTGAAAAGGGGGTCCCTTCTAAGCACAGATACGCAGTATTTT,CASSPFLKRGSLLSTDTQYF
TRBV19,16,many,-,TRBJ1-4,TGTGCCAGTAGTGACCGCACCATGGGGCAAAATGAAAAACTGTTTTTT,CASSDRTMGQNEKLFF
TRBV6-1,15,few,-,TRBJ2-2,TGTGCCAGCAGTGAGACAGGCGACAACACCGGGGAGCTGTTTTTT,CASSETGDNTGELFF
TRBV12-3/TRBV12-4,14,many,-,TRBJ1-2,TGTGCCAGCAGTCGAGCAGGGTTTGGCTATGGCTACACCTTC,CASSRAGFGYGYTF
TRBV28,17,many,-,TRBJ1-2,TGTGCCAGCCGTTTTCAGACGGAAGCAAAGACTAACTATGGCTACACCTTC,CASRFQTEAKTNYGYTF
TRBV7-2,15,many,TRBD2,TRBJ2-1,TGTGCCAGCAGTCCCTCTAGCGGGAGGGCCGGTGAGCAGTTCTTC,CASSPSSGRAGEQFF
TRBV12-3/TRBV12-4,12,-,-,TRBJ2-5,TGTGCCAGCAGAGCCACTACGTCGGTCCAGTACTTC,CASRATTSVQYF
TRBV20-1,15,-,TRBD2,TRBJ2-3,TGCAGTGCTCTTCTAGCGGGAGGGCCCCCAGATACGCAGTATTTT,CSALLAGGPPDTQYF
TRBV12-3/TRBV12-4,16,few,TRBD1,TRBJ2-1,TGTGCCAGCAGTCCCCGGACAGGGGCATCACACAATGAGCAGTTCTTC,CASSPRTGASHNEQFF